The rows below give T cell receptor beta chains drawn from one sample of a study of post-analysis software for immune sequencing data. TCRdb reprocessed the PCR reads via MiXCR and lists one record per CDR3 protein. The sample consists of around 700,000 distinct CDR3 sequences, around 60% of them appearing once. The sample consisted of blood. The receptor source for this set is a girl aged 2 to 10 with multiple sclerosis. Both conserved end residues are part of each CDR3. Fields, in order: J gene, clone size, V gene, D gene, CDR3 protein, CDR3 DNA. The D gene is left open where the match is weak. Clone size appears in some rows only: once, few, many, or a class for an expanded clone.

J gene: TRBJ2-4; clone size: few; V gene: TRBV6-6; D gene: NA; CDR3 protein: CASSYSGGGFAKNIQYF; CDR3 DNA: TGTGCCAGCAGTTACTCTGGGGGGGGCTTCGCCAAAAACATTCAGTACTTC
J gene: TRBJ2-3; clone size: NA; V gene: TRBV5-6; D gene: TRBD2; CDR3 protein: CASSRGTSSGGSRGADTQYF; CDR3 DNA: TGTGCCAGCAGCCGCGGGACCTCTAGCGGGGGGTCCCGCGGCGCAGATACGCAGTATTTT
J gene: TRBJ1-1; clone size: few; V gene: TRBV7-6; D gene: TRBD1; CDR3 protein: CASSQDRDTEAFF; CDR3 DNA: TGTGCCAGCAGCCAGGACAGGGACACTGAAGCTTTCTTT
J gene: TRBJ1-5; clone size: NA; V gene: TRBV28; D gene: TRBD1; CDR3 protein: CASSPPGQGLTQHF; CDR3 DNA: TGTGCCAGCAGCCCACCGGGACAGGGCTTGACCCAGCATTTT
J gene: TRBJ2-5; clone size: few; V gene: TRBV7-6; D gene: TRBD1; CDR3 protein: CASSFPTGEETQYF; CDR3 DNA: TGTGCCAGCAGCTTTCCGACAGGGGAAGAGACCCAGTACTTC
J gene: TRBJ2-1; clone size: NA; V gene: TRBV6-5; D gene: NA; CDR3 protein: CASSYGGTGEANEQFF; CDR3 DNA: TGTGCCAGCAGTTACGGAGGAACGGGGGAAGCGAATGAGCAGTTCTTC
J gene: TRBJ2-3; clone size: NA; V gene: TRBV12-3/TRBV12-4; D gene: NA; CDR3 protein: CASSGTFGTDTQYF; CDR3 DNA: TGTGCCAGCAGTGGGACTTTCGGCACAGATACGCAGTATTTT
J gene: TRBJ2-5; clone size: NA; V gene: TRBV29-1; D gene: NA; CDR3 protein: CSVENQETQYF; CDR3 DNA: TGCAGCGTTGAAAACCAAGAGACCCAGTACTTC
J gene: TRBJ2-1; clone size: NA; V gene: TRBV5-6; D gene: TRBD2; CDR3 protein: CASSRGVAGPPNEQFF; CDR3 DNA: TGTGCCAGCAGCCGAGGGGTAGCGGGACCACCCAATGAGCAGTTCTTC
J gene: TRBJ1-6; clone size: NA; V gene: TRBV6-2/TRBV6-3; D gene: NA; CDR3 protein: CASQEVYSPLHF; CDR3 DNA: TGTGCCAGCCAGGAGGTTTATTCACCCCTCCACTTT
J gene: TRBJ2-1; clone size: few; V gene: TRBV11-3; D gene: NA; CDR3 protein: CASRSTGKNEQFF; CDR3 DNA: TGTGCCAGCAGGTCAACAGGGAAAAATGAGCAGTTCTTC
J gene: TRBJ2-3; clone size: NA; V gene: TRBV20-1; D gene: NA; CDR3 protein: CSARDSGDTQYF; CDR3 DNA: TGCAGTGCTAGAGATTCAGGAGATACGCAGTATTTT
J gene: TRBJ2-3; clone size: few; V gene: TRBV4-1; D gene: NA; CDR3 protein: CASSQAPDRTDTQYF; CDR3 DNA: TGCGCCAGCAGCCAAGCCCCAGACAGGACAGATACGCAGTATTTT
J gene: TRBJ2-1; clone size: NA; V gene: TRBV5-1; D gene: TRBD2; CDR3 protein: CASSHEREGSDEQFF; CDR3 DNA: TGCGCCAGCAGCCACGAGCGGGAGGGTAGCGATGAGCAGTTCTTC
J gene: TRBJ2-3; clone size: NA; V gene: TRBV14; D gene: NA; CDR3 protein: CASSPGRFTTDTQYF; CDR3 DNA: TGTGCCAGCAGCCCCGGACGTTTTACAACAGATACGCAGTATTTT
J gene: TRBJ2-5; clone size: few; V gene: TRBV29-1; D gene: NA; CDR3 protein: CSVEEVGPDQETQYF; CDR3 DNA: TGCAGCGTTGAAGAGGTGGGGCCGGACCAAGAGACCCAGTACTTC
J gene: TRBJ2-7; clone size: NA; V gene: TRBV20-1; D gene: NA; CDR3 protein: CSASSGKSNEQYF; CDR3 DNA: TGCAGTGCTAGTTCAGGGAAAAGCAACGAGCAGTACTTC
J gene: TRBJ1-4; clone size: NA; V gene: TRBV3-1; D gene: NA; CDR3 protein: CASSPEPNEKLFF; CDR3 DNA: TGTGCCAGCAGCCCCGAACCTAATGAAAAACTGTTTTTT
J gene: TRBJ2-7; clone size: once; V gene: TRBV28; D gene: NA; CDR3 protein: CASSVTSRSSYEQYF; CDR3 DNA: TGTGCCAGCAGTGTCACTAGCCGGAGCTCCTACGAGCAGTACTTC
J gene: TRBJ2-1; clone size: NA; V gene: TRBV7-2; D gene: NA; CDR3 protein: CASSRHGEWHEQFF; CDR3 DNA: TGTGCCAGCAGCCGACACGGGGAGTGGCATGAGCAGTTCTTC
J gene: TRBJ2-4; clone size: NA; V gene: TRBV12-3/TRBV12-4; D gene: TRBD1; CDR3 protein: CASTNGTGLVAKNIQYF; CDR3 DNA: TGTGCCAGCACCAATGGGACAGGCCTGGTGGCCAAAAACATTCAGTACTTC
J gene: TRBJ1-2; clone size: few; V gene: TRBV11-2; D gene: NA; CDR3 protein: CASSSIKGSYGYTF; CDR3 DNA: TGTGCCAGCAGCTCCATTAAGGGTAGCTATGGCTACACCTTC
J gene: TRBJ2-3; clone size: few; V gene: TRBV12-3/TRBV12-4; D gene: TRBD2; CDR3 protein: CASSLKASGRAEYTDTQYF; CDR3 DNA: TGTGCCAGCAGTTTAAAGGCTAGCGGGAGGGCCGAATACACAGATACGCAGTATTTT
J gene: TRBJ2-1; clone size: NA; V gene: TRBV7-2; D gene: NA; CDR3 protein: CASSHGVSSYNEQFF; CDR3 DNA: TGTGCCAGCAGCCATGGGGTGAGCTCCTACAACGAGCAGTTCTTC
J gene: TRBJ2-1; clone size: few; V gene: TRBV9; D gene: NA; CDR3 protein: CASSQRGNEQFF; CDR3 DNA: TGTGCCAGCAGTCAACGGGGTAATGAGCAGTTCTTC
J gene: TRBJ2-7; clone size: NA; V gene: TRBV4-2; D gene: TRBD1; CDR3 protein: CASSQETGVYEQYF; CDR3 DNA: TGTGCCAGCAGCCAAGAGACAGGGGTCTACGAGCAGTACTTC
J gene: TRBJ2-2; clone size: NA; V gene: TRBV5-1; D gene: NA; CDR3 protein: CASSWSGGTGELFF; CDR3 DNA: TGCGCCAGCAGCTGGAGTGGAGGCACCGGGGAGCTGTTTTTT
J gene: TRBJ2-5; clone size: NA; V gene: TRBV6-2/TRBV6-3; D gene: NA; CDR3 protein: CASSYPGPGLTQYF; CDR3 DNA: TGTGCCAGCAGTTACCCAGGGCCGGGGTTGACCCAGTACTTC
J gene: TRBJ2-3; clone size: NA; V gene: TRBV25-1; D gene: TRBD2; CDR3 protein: CASSEFSGGPADTQYF; CDR3 DNA: TGTGCCAGCAGTGAATTCTCGGGAGGGCCTGCAGATACGCAGTATTTT
J gene: TRBJ2-7; clone size: once; V gene: TRBV4-1; D gene: NA; CDR3 protein: CASSQDWGDEQYF; CDR3 DNA: TGCGCCAGCAGCCAAGATTGGGGGGACGAGCAGTACTTC
J gene: TRBJ2-5; clone size: NA; V gene: TRBV5-1; D gene: NA; CDR3 protein: CASSLEGPQETQYF; CDR3 DNA: TGCGCCAGCAGCTTGGAGGGACCCCAAGAGACCCAGTACTTC